This T cell receptor (beta chain) was obtained from a study of T cells in Graves' hyperthyroidism and ophthalmopathy. Study observations and caveats: Blood also showed most of the thyroid clonotypes that were expanded above 0.001. Model output signaled ophthalmopathy a median roughly six months ahead of onset. A model of 13 V-J pairs discriminated ophthalmopathy from stable hyperthyroidism.

The CDR3 is made up of 14 amino acids. V was cut by 5 bases and J by 4 bases, with 18 bases left in between. CDR1 is DFQATT, CDR2 SNEGSKA, per germline (reference sequence). Researchers took RNA transcripts and amplified the TCR beta CDR3 regions from them. HTBI primers drove first-round RT-PCR of the TCR CDR3. TCRdb fed the multiplex PCR reads into MiXCR, producing one record per CDR3 protein. This table holds over 700,000 distinct CDR3 sequences, 35% found once. A remark on this clonotype: The target antigen is unknown.

The chain links TRBV20-1 to TRBJ2-7; TRBD2 is a possible D gene (6 bases). This TCR came from a woman aged 40 to 55 with Graves' hyperthyroidism. The material sequenced was blood. CDR3: CSAFGYGRGYEQYF. The CDR3 coding sequence is TGCAGTGCTTTCGGATACGGGAGAGGGTACGAGCAGTACTTC.